This T cell receptor beta chain was recovered during a study of cytomegalovirus exposure and HLA in healthy donors. Findings and limits, study-wide: In an earlier analysis, about 87% or about 30%: the productive usage of most TCR beta V segments.

On this clone: No antigen is known for it.

Germline V gene lookup returns CDR1 SGHRS and CDR2 YFSETQ. The CDR3 has 19 residues. Trimming removed 0 bases at V and 3 bases at J, with 22 bases between. Vbeta (60) and Jbeta (13) primers were used in the PCR. Clones were read by immunoSEQ multiplex PCR, and TCRdb kept only the in-frame ones, dropping some. Of around 130,000 clones listed, approximately 70% are singletons. The receptor's source is a woman aged 55 to 70 in good health and CMV-seropositive. V usage is TRBV5-1 and J usage is TRBJ2-4; a possible D gene is TRBD1 (6 bases). The sample taken for sequencing was PBMCs. CDR3 DNA: TGCGCCAGCAGCTTGGAGGGGTGGGACATGTGGGTAGACAAAAACATTCAGTACTTC. Amino acids: CASSLEGWDMWVDKNIQYF.